The TCR beta chain described here comes from a study of T cells in Graves' hyperthyroidism and ophthalmopathy. General study findings and limits: Most clonotypes expanded in the thyroid (above 0.001) were also present in blood. The authors' 13 V-J model separated ophthalmopathy from stable hyperthyroidism.

RNA transcripts served as the template for amplifying TCR beta CDR3 regions. TCR CDR3 regions were first amplified by RT-PCR with HTBI primers. Each CDR3 protein is one row after TCRdb ran MiXCR on the multiplex PCR reads. The sample contains about 250,000 distinct CDR3 sequences, 22% of which appear only once. On this clonotype: Its antigen is as yet unknown.

CDR3 length equals 15 residues. CDR1 and CDR2 from the germline V gene are SGHDN and FVKESK. V lost 1 base and J lost 7; bases outside the gene matches: 8. The PBMCs studied were ones that came from about 10 ml fresh peripheral blood. The TCR sequence derives from a man aged 25 to 40 with Graves' ophthalmopathy. The chain is built from TRBV14 and TRBJ1-1; 8 bases match TRBD1. Sequencing was done on a sample of blood. CDR3 in amino acids: CASSQVGTGLFEAFF. The DNA of the CDR3 is TGTGCCAGCAGCCAAGTTGGGACAGGCCTTTTTGAAGCTTTCTTT.